One sample yielded the 15 T cell receptor beta chains listed below, sequenced in a study of CD8 T cells in ankylosing spondylitis. MiXCR, run by TCRdb on the 5' RACE reads, gives a single entry per CDR3 protein. The sample shows 350,000 to 400,000 distinct CDR3 sequences, around 20% of them seen only once. Sequences were obtained from blood, either unsorted or a sorted T cell fraction (not recorded which). The origin of the receptors is a male donor with ankylosing spondylitis or in good health (not recorded which).

The chain uses TRBV20-1 and TRBJ2-5, with 9 bases identical to TRBD2. Trimming cost V 0 bases and J 5 bases; bases outside gene matches: 13. The CDR3 is 17 amino acids. Germline V gives CDR1 DFQATT, CDR2 SNEGSKA (reference sequence). The CDR3 region has the DNA TGCAGTGCTAGAGATCTGATAGATGCGGGGGGGCCGGAGACCCAGTACTTC. Translation: CSARDLIDAGGPETQYF.

The chain carries TRBV29-1 and TRBJ2-7; D remains unclear. Trimming removed 6 bases at V and 0 bases at J, with 12 bases between. Germline V gene sequence: CDR1 SQVTM, CDR2 ANQGSEA. The CDR3 extends over 13 amino acids. DNA for the CDR3: TGCAGCGTGGGGAAAGGCAGCTCCTACGAGCAGTACTTC. This sequence encodes CSVGKGSSYEQYF.

The chain joins TRBV27 to TRBJ2-7; D may correspond to TRBD1 or TRBD2 (6 bases each). The CDR3 length is 15 residues. Germline CDR1 is MNHEY and CDR2 is SMNVEV (reference sequence). V was clipped by 1 base and J by 2 bases, with 12 bases between them. The CDR3 bases are TGTGCCAGCAGTTTATGGGGGCGGGGTACCTACGAGCAGTACTTC. Protein product: CASSLWGRGTYEQYF.

This clonotype has a handful of counts. The CDR3 protein is CASSELVAQETQYF. The DNA of the CDR3 is TGTGCCAGCAGTGAATTGGTTGCCCAAGAGACCCAGTACTTC. J is TRBJ2-5 and V is TRBV2; D not certain. The CDR3 covers 14 residues. Germline values: CDR1 SNHLY, CDR2 FYNNEI. V was pared by 2 bases and J by 1 base, with 8 bases between.

The chain combines TRBV12-3 or TRBV12-4 with TRBJ1-1; D is undetermined. The CDR3 extends over 14 amino acids. Trimming took 5 bases from V and 1 from J, leaving 11 bases between them. The CDR3 region is CASSPRVRNTEAFF. The CDR3 region has the DNA TGTGCCAGCAGTCCTAGGGTGAGGAACACTGAAGCTTTCTTT.

The chain uses TRBV6-1 and TRBJ2-7, with 10 bases that match TRBD2. V shed 5 bases, J shed 6 bases, and the junction held 4 bases outside the gene matches. There are 13 residues in the CDR3. Germline V gene data show CDR1 as MNHNS and CDR2 as SASEGT. CDR3 loop: CASSLAGVGEQYF. The CDR3 DNA sequence: TGTGCCAGCAGTCTAGCGGGGGTAGGCGAGCAGTACTTC.

This clonotype was seen a handful of times. The chain combines TRBV21-1 with TRBJ2-5. TRBV21-1 is a listed pseudogene. This CDR3 has 13 amino acids. The DNA of the CDR3 is TGTGCCAGCAGCAAAGAAAGGTGTGGGGCCCAGTACTTC. Encoded protein: CASSKERCGAQYF.

This clonotype was seen only a few times. The chain uses TRBV2 and TRBJ2-5; D uncertain. Trimming stripped 1 base from V and 1 base from J, with 7 bases between. The CDR3 length is 14 residues. Germline CDR1 and CDR2: SNHLY and FYNNEI. CDR3 DNA: TGTGCCAGCAGTGAAGTTAAGGTCCAAGAGACCCAGTACTTC. It encodes CASSEVKVQETQYF.

This clonotype showed up just a few times. The chain recombines TRBV28 with TRBJ2-7; 9 bases match TRBD1. This CDR3 is built from 16 residues. V dropped 6 bases and J dropped 6; count of bases not matched to a gene: 15. The germline V gene has CDR1 MDHEN and CDR2 SYDVKM. CDR3 sequence: CASSSGPPGQGFEQYF. In DNA form, the CDR3 reads TGTGCCAGCAGCTCAGGCCCCCCGGGACAGGGTTTCGAGCAGTACTTC.

This rearrangement joins TRBV4-2 to TRBJ2-7; 8 nucleotides match TRBD1. The CDR3 is 14 residues long. Germline CDR1 LGHNA, CDR2 YNFKEQ. With 0 bases clipped from V and 6 bases from J, the junction kept 4 bases outside the gene matches. The CDR3 loop is CASSQDGTGPEQYF. The CDR3 DNA sequence: TGTGCCAGCAGCCAAGATGGGACAGGACCCGAGCAGTACTTC.

This sequence joins TRBV12-3 or TRBV12-4 and TRBJ2-7; 8 positions agree with TRBD2. V dropped 5 bases and J dropped 3; count of bases not matched to a gene: 9. This CDR3 has 15 amino acids. CDR3 sequence (DNA): TGTGCCAGCAGTCCCCCAGGACTAGCAGGCTACGAGCAGTACTTC. It codes for CASSPPGLAGYEQYF.

The V call is TRBV5-1, the J call TRBJ2-5, with 7 bases matching TRBD2. Losses at the gene ends were 6 bases for V and 5 bases for J; bases not matched to a gene: 13. This CDR3 is built from 15 residues. The germline gives CDR1 SGHRS, CDR2 YFSETQ. CDR3 DNA: TGCGCCAGCAACTTACTTGGGAGGGGCGACGAGACCCAGTACTTC. It translates to CASNLLGRGDETQYF.

The table lists this clonotype with a few counts. J is TRBJ2-2 and V is TRBV5-1; 7 bases match TRBD2. J gave up 3 bases and V 3 bases, and 5 bases lay outside the gene matches. Germline loops: CDR1 SGHRS, CDR2 YFSETQ. CDR3 length equals 15 residues. This CDR3 reads CASSWDYVDTGELFF. Written as DNA, the CDR3 is TGCGCCAGCAGCTGGGACTACGTCGACACCGGGGAGCTGTTTTTT.

This chain's CDR3 is CGSVGGNSYEQYF. CDR3 coding DNA: TGCGGCAGCGTCGGGGGGAACTCCTACGAGCAGTACTTC. The chain recombines TRBV20-1 with TRBJ2-7; 7 bases match TRBD2. The germline CDR1 and CDR2 sequences are DFQATT and SNEGSKA (reference sequence). The CDR3 spans 13 residues.

The genes are TRBV7-9 and TRBJ2-7, with 12 bases that match TRBD1. The V gene's germline CDR1 is SEHNR and CDR2 FQNEAQ (reference sequence). CDR3 length: 17 residues. V lost 4 bases to trimming and J lost 4 bases; unmatched junction nucleotides: 11. CDR3 bases: TGTGCCAGCAGCTCGGGGGGACAGGGGGCGGTTTTATACGAGCAGTACTTC. Its protein is CASSSGGQGAVLYEQYF. Variable domain in full (rest from reference TRBV7-9 and TRBJ2-7): DTGVSQNPRHKITKRGQNVTFRCDPISEHNRLYWYRQTLGQGPEFLTYFQNEAQLEKSRLLSDRFSAERPKGSFSTLEIQRTEQGDSAMYLCASSSGGQGAVLYEQYFGPGTRLTVT.